The 14 T cell receptor beta chains listed next were all sequenced from one sample in a study of T cells in Graves' hyperthyroidism and ophthalmopathy. Amplified TCR beta CDR3 regions derived from RNA transcripts. Carried out on the TCR CDR3, a first-round RT-PCR used the HTBI primer set. TCRdb processed the multiplex PCR reads anew with MiXCR; each CDR3 protein has one entry. The repertoire holds roughly 240,000 distinct CDR3 sequences, with more than 20% as singletons. Specimen: blood. The source of these receptors is a woman aged 40-49 years with Graves' ophthalmopathy.

This rearrangement joins TRBV11-2 to TRBJ2-7, with D uncertain. V was clipped by 0 bases and J by 7 bases, with 16 bases between them. The germline V gene has CDR1 SGHAT and CDR2 FQNNGV. There are 15 residues in the CDR3. The CDR3 region has the DNA TGTGCCAGCAGCTTAGAATCCGGGTTCGTTTCTGAGCAGTACTTC. Amino acid sequence: CASSLESGFVSEQYF.

This clonotype was recorded many times. CDR3 loop: CASAQDRGSYEQYF. In DNA, the CDR3 is TGTGCCAGCGCCCAAGATCGCGGGTCCTACGAGCAGTACTTC. The chain links TRBV6-1 to TRBJ2-7, with D perhaps TRBD2 (5 bases). Germline-derived CDR1 and CDR2 are MNHNS and SASEGT. This CDR3 is 14 amino acids long. V lost 8 bases and J lost 1, with 15 bases in between.

The J gene is TRBJ1-1, the V gene TRBV12-3 or TRBV12-4, with D possibly TRBD1 on 5 matching bases. This CDR3 has 14 residues. V lost 3 bases and J 5 bases, leaving 13 bases between the germline ends. Written as DNA, the CDR3 is TGTGCCAGCAGTTTTCAGGGTGGAACAACTGAAGCTTTCTTT. Translated: CASSFQGGTTEAFF.

Ten or more counts support this clonotype. The chain carries TRBV28 and TRBJ2-7; D gene unclear. The germline V gene has CDR1 MDHEN and CDR2 SYDVKM. The CDR3 is 14 amino acids. The ends were cut back, 3 bases at V and 4 bases at J, with 13 bases in the middle. CDR3 coding DNA: TGTGCCAGCAGTTTTAGCCAGGCCGGGTACGAGCAGTACTTC. Protein product: CASSFSQAGYEQYF.

There are many counts of this clonotype. The gene calls are TRBV6-5 and TRBJ1-1; D unresolved. V was cut by 2 bases and J by 4 bases, with 11 bases left in between. The CDR3 covers 14 residues. Germline V CDR1 and CDR2: MNHEY, SVGAGI. CDR3 nucleotide sequence: TGTGCCAGCAGTTACGCGCAGACCGCCACTGAAGCTTTCTTT. It specifies CASSYAQTATEAFF.

The chain combines TRBV15 with TRBJ1-2; D is possibly TRBD1 (6 bases). This CDR3 has 16 residues. V lost 0 bases and J 4 bases, leaving 15 bases between the germline ends. The germline CDR1 and CDR2 sequences are LNHNV and YYDKDF (reference sequence). The CDR3 nucleotides are TGTGCCACCAGCAGAGATCAACAGACCAGGGGCTATGGCTACACCTTC. Translation: CATSRDQQTRGYGYTF.

The chain has TRBV12-3 or TRBV12-4 and TRBJ1-1; D is ambiguous. The CDR3 has 12 residues. The V end was cut by 3 bases, the J end by 2 bases, with 4 bases between. CDR3 amino acids: CASSFTNTEAFF. CDR3 sequence (DNA): TGTGCCAGCAGTTTTACTAACACTGAAGCTTTCTTT.

This clonotype was detected many times. The V call is TRBV19, the J call TRBJ2-5; no firm D call. This CDR3 has 16 residues. The germline V gene encodes CDR1 LNHDA and CDR2 SQIVND (reference sequence). V lost 3 bases and J lost 5, with 19 bases in between. The CDR3 sequence: CASSIGGQAPRETQYF. CDR3 DNA sequence: TGTGCCAGTAGTATCGGTGGTCAAGCCCCGCGGGAGACCCAGTACTTC.

Comments on this clonotype: With a much larger clone just one base away, this may be a read error. The chain carries TRBV5-5 and TRBJ1-5, with D tentatively TRBD1 (5 bases). This CDR3 is 14 amino acids long. Trimming pared 3 bases from V and 0 bases from J, leaving 7 bases between. The V gene's germline CDR1 is SGHKS and CDR2 YYEKEE (reference sequence). The CDR3 bases are TGTGCCAGCAGCTGGGGGGTTAGCAATCAGCCCCAGCATTTT. Its translation: CASSWGVSNQPQHF.

This clonotype appeared many times. This chain joins TRBV5-4 and TRBJ2-7; TRBD2 matches at 8 bases. The germline V gene has CDR1 SGHNT and CDR2 YYREEE (reference sequence). The CDR3 sequence is 15 residues long. V dropped 1 base and J dropped 3; count of bases not matched to a gene: 6. CDR3 region: CASSLSSGSLYEQYF. The CDR3 nucleotides are TGTGCCAGCAGCTTGTCGAGCGGGAGTCTCTACGAGCAGTACTTC.

This clonotype was observed at least ten times. This chain connects TRBV2 to TRBJ1-2, with no clear D. Between the trimmed V and J ends, which lost 7 bases and 7 bases, there was a span of 10 bases. This CDR3 has 11 residues. From germline, CDR1 is SNHLY and CDR2 FYNNEI. The CDR3 here is CASKEVSGYTF. The CDR3 nucleotides read TGTGCCAGCAAGGAAGTCTCTGGCTACACCTTC.

The chain employs TRBV12-3 or TRBV12-4 and TRBJ1-1; D call uncertain. CDR3 length: 11 amino acids. V was cut by 7 bases and J by 6 bases, with 9 bases left in between. The CDR3 DNA follows: TGTGCCAGCACCCCCCCCGCTGAAGCTTTCTTT. Its protein product is CASTPPAEAFF.

This clonotype was counted at least ten times. One end of the junction varies from germline; a read error may be responsible. V is TRBV7-6 and J is TRBJ2-5, with 12 nucleotides matching TRBD2. The V gene's germline CDR1 is SGHVS and CDR2 FNYEAQ. This CDR3 has 16 amino acids. In DNA form, the CDR3 reads TGTGCCAGCAGCCCCCGGACTAGCGGGAACCAAGGGACCCAGTACTTC. Protein: CASSPRTSGNQGTQYF.

This clonotype was seen repeatedly, ten times or more. The V call is TRBV20-1, the J call TRBJ2-7, with 7 bases that match TRBD2. The length of the CDR3 is 15 residues. Germline assignment: CDR1 DFQATT and CDR2 SNEGSKA (reference sequence). Trimming at V came to 0 bases and at J to 0 bases, leaving 5 bases not matched to a gene. The chain's CDR3 is CSARDRRGSSYEQYF. The DNA of the CDR3 is TGCAGTGCTAGAGATCGGCGGGGGAGCTCCTACGAGCAGTACTTC.